Presented here are 9 T cell receptor beta chains from one specimen sequenced in a study of cytomegalovirus exposure and HLA in healthy donors. PCR was performed using 60 Vbeta and 13 Jbeta primers. Data came from immunoSEQ multiplex PCR; TCRdb stores just in-frame clones and leaves some out. This sample's table has 160,000 or so clones. Sequencing was done on a sample of PBMCs. The source is a man aged 30 to 39 in good health and CMV-seronegative.

The rearrangement links TRBV19 to TRBJ1-1; 7 nucleotides agree with TRBD1. Trimming cost V 5 bases and J 11 bases; bases outside gene matches: 8. The germline V gene encodes CDR1 LNHDA and CDR2 SQIVND (reference sequence). The CDR3 is made up of 12 amino acids. This chain's CDR3 is CASSLHRGNAFF. DNA for the CDR3: TGTGCCAGTAGTCTACACAGGGGTAATGCTTTCTTT.

The chain recombines TRBV25-1 with TRBJ1-2; possibly TRBD1 for D (5 bases). With 4 bases removed from V and 4 bases from J, the gap between germline ends came to 10 bases. CDR1 and CDR2 from the germline V gene are MGHDK and SYGVNS. This CDR3 region has 13 residues. Here the CDR3 reads CASSGMDTYGYTF. The CDR3 nucleotides are TGTGCCAGCAGTGGAATGGACACCTATGGCTACACCTTC.

The chain uses TRBV18 and TRBJ2-1; 10 nucleotides match TRBD2. The CDR3 covers 16 residues. The V gene's germline CDR1 is KGHSH and CDR2 LQKENI. V lost 4 bases and J lost 1; bases outside the gene matches: 4. CDR3 sequence: CASSLTSGVSYNEQFF. DNA for the CDR3: TGTGCCAGCTCACTAACTAGCGGGGTTTCCTACAATGAGCAGTTCTTC.

The chain carries TRBV4-3 and TRBJ2-3, with TRBD1 as a possible D gene (5 bases). Germline CDR1 is LGHNA and CDR2 is YSLEER. There are 15 residues in the CDR3. Trimming shortened V by 0 bases and J by 2 bases, and 9 bases separated the two germline ends. Here the CDR3 reads CASSQEWGLTDTQYF. CDR3 DNA: TGCGCCAGCAGCCAAGAATGGGGCCTCACAGATACGCAGTATTTT.

The chain joins TRBV7-9 to TRBJ1-1; D ambiguous. This CDR3 comprises 14 residues. Trimming cost V 4 bases and J 0 bases, with 9 bases left between them. In germline, CDR1 is SEHNR, CDR2 FQNEAQ (reference sequence). Written as DNA, the CDR3 is TGTGCCAGCAGCTGGGAGGGCATGAACACTGAAGCTTTCTTT. Amino acid sequence: CASSWEGMNTEAFF.

The chain joins TRBV9 to TRBJ1-1; D call uncertain. Germline V gene data show CDR1 as SGDLS and CDR2 as YYNGEE. The CDR3 runs 15 residues. The V end lost 0 bases, the J end lost 1 base, and 10 bases lay between the germline ends. The CDR3 reads CASSVGGGRNTEAFF. CDR3 coding DNA: TGTGCCAGCAGCGTAGGTGGAGGGCGGAACACTGAAGCTTTCTTT.

V is TRBV30 and J is TRBJ1-1, with a possible D match to TRBD1 (6 bases). The V gene lost 5 bases and the J gene lost 11 bases, with 18 bases spanning the gap. The CDR3 spans 12 residues. Germline CDR1 is GTSNPN and CDR2 is SVGIG (reference sequence). The CDR3 region has the DNA TGTGCCTGGGAGGGGGGGGTTGGTTTGGCTTTCTTT. It encodes CAWEGGVGLAFF.

V usage is TRBV30 and J usage is TRBJ1-5; the match to TRBD1 covers 10 bases. Trimming took 2 bases from V and 3 from J; bases not matched to a gene: 4. CDR1 and CDR2 (germline): GTSNPN, SVGIG (reference sequence). The CDR3 length is 15 residues. This CDR3 reads CAWSRGQGSNQPQHF. For the CDR3, the DNA is TGTGCCTGGAGTCGGGGACAGGGGTCCAATCAGCCCCAGCATTTT.

The V gene is TRBV30, the J gene TRBJ1-4; D is ambiguous. Trimming left V 3 bases short and J 0 bases short, with 11 bases between. Germline V gives CDR1 GTSNPN, CDR2 SVGIG (reference sequence). The CDR3 sequence is 15 residues long. The CDR3 DNA reads TGTGCCTGGAGCGACCCGGGAACAACTAATGAAAAACTGTTTTTT. Protein: CAWSDPGTTNEKLFF.